The 12 T cell receptor beta chains below were found in one sample sequenced in a study of sequential checkpoint blockade in melanoma. Only in-frame clones appear in the TCRdb table, and some are missing; sequencing was by immunoSEQ multiplex PCR. The sample holds about 6,700 clones, 23% seen once. The treatment: randomized to nivolumab then ipilimumab (arm A) or the reverse (arm B). This sample comprised tumor tissue (inferred from file names), obtained from a patient given nivolumab and ipilimumab in sequence. All receptors come from a human donor with melanoma.

This clone is medium-sized (0.01 to 0.1%). V gene TRBV30 combines with J gene TRBJ1-1; no firm D call. Per germline, CDR1 GTSNPN and CDR2 SVGIG (reference sequence). The V gene lost 2 bases and the J gene lost 8 bases, with 12 bases spanning the gap. The CDR3 covers 12 residues. The CDR3 region is CAWSMSAAEAFF. CDR3 sequence (DNA): TGTGCCTGGAGTATGTCGGCAGCCGAAGCTTTCTTT.

This clone has only one observation. This chain links TRBV19 with TRBJ1-5, with D hard to call. Germline V gene sequence: CDR1 LNHDA, CDR2 SQIVND (reference sequence). The V end lost 1 base, the J end lost 1 base, and 5 bases lay between the germline ends. The CDR3 covers 14 residues. The CDR3 region is CASSIVESNQPQHF. In nucleotides, the CDR3 is TGTGCCAGTAGTATAGTTGAGAGCAATCAGCCCCAGCATTTT.

The V gene is TRBV9, the J gene TRBJ2-1; D gene unclear. The CDR3 is 16 residues long. The V end lost 4 bases, the J end lost 6 bases, and 20 bases lay between the germline ends. Germline lookup yields CDR1 SGDLS and CDR2 YYNGEE. CDR3 in DNA: TGTGCCAGCAGCTCCCCTCTGGGCCCGACGGCCAATGAGCAGTTCTTC. Protein product: CASSSPLGPTANEQFF.

V is TRBV12-5 and J is TRBJ2-2; no reliable D call. This CDR3 contains 14 residues. CDR1 LGHNT and CDR2 FRNRAP come from the germline V gene. CDR3 sequence: CASPNAGNTGELFF. The CDR3 coding sequence is TGTGCCAGCCCCAACGCAGGGAACACCGGGGAGCTGTTTTTT. Drawing the rest from reference TRBV12-5 and TRBJ2-2, the complete variable domain is DARVTQTPRHKVTEMGQEVTMRCQPILGHNTVFWYRQTMMQGLELLAYFRNRAPLDDSGMPKDRFSAEMPDATLATLKIQPSEPRDSAVYFCASPNAGNTGELFFGEGSRLTVL.

This clone has a single count. This chain uses TRBV5-1 with TRBJ2-1; tentatively, D is TRBD2 (5 bases). The CDR3 length is 14 residues. V lost 6 bases and J 0 bases, leaving 10 bases between the germline ends. Germline V gene data show CDR1 as SGHRS and CDR2 as YFSETQ. The CDR3 DNA follows: TGCGCCAGCACCTCGGGAAGCTCCTACAATGAGCAGTTCTTC. It specifies CASTSGSSYNEQFF.

CDR3 DNA sequence: TGCGCCAGCAGCTTCTCGGGACTAGCGGGGGTGAGAGAGCAGTTCTTC. It yields the protein CASSFSGLAGVREQFF. The chain is built from TRBV5-1 and TRBJ2-1; TRBD2 matches at 14 bases. This CDR3 has 16 residues. CDR1 SGHRS and CDR2 YFSETQ come from the germline V gene. With 2 bases clipped from V and 10 bases from J, the junction kept 8 bases outside the gene matches.

This clone turned up a few times. The CDR3 sequence is CAIRAGVSYEQYV. The DNA for the CDR3 is TGTGCCATCAGGGCAGGTGTATCCTACGAGCAGTACGTC. The V call is TRBV6-8, the J call TRBJ2-7; perhaps TRBD1 as D (5 bases). Germline lookup yields CDR1 MNHGY and CDR2 SAAAGT. Trimming removed 10 bases at V and 1 base at J, with 14 bases between. CDR3 length: 13 amino acids.

The gene calls are TRBV5-1 and TRBJ2-3; 10 bases map to TRBD2. The CDR3 has 15 amino acids. CDR1 is SGHRS and CDR2 is YFSETQ in the germline V gene. With 7 bases clipped from V and 0 bases from J, the junction kept 5 bases outside the gene matches. The CDR3 DNA follows: TGCGCCAGCTCGGGACTAGCGCTAAGCACAGATACGCAGTATTTT. Translating it yields CASSGLALSTDTQYF.

Of note for this clone: In the same sample, other DNA sequences code for this CDR3. The V and J genes are TRBV19 and TRBJ1-4; D is possibly TRBD1 (5 bases). Trimming took off 3 bases at V and 8 bases at J, with 13 bases between the two ends. This CDR3 has 14 residues. Per germline, CDR1 LNHDA and CDR2 SQIVND (reference sequence). The CDR3 DNA is TGTGCCAGTAGTATTGGGTCAGGGAACGAAAAACTGTTTTTT. Translating gives CASSIGSGNEKLFF. The whole variable domain, remainder taken from reference TRBV19 and TRBJ1-4, is DGGITQSPKYLFRKEGQNVTLSCEQNLNHDAMYWYRQDPGQGLRLIYYSQIVNDFQKGDIAEGYSVSREKKESFPLTVTSAQKNPTAFYLCASSIGSGNEKLFFGSGTQLSVL.

This clone was picked up many times. This chain uses TRBV11-3 with TRBJ2-7; possible D gene TRBD1, 6 bases. CDR1 SGHNT and CDR2 YENEEA come from the germline V gene. The CDR3 runs to 16 residues. Deletions cut 5 bases from V and 5 bases from J, with 22 bases between. The CDR3, as DNA: TGTGCCAGCAGCCAGTTCCGGGACAACTTAAAGGACGAGCAGTACGTC. This codes for CASSQFRDNLKDEQYV.

There are many counts of this clone. The V gene is TRBV6-8, the J gene TRBJ1-2; 7 bases agree with TRBD1. J gave up 8 bases and V 4 bases, and 13 bases lay outside the gene matches. This CDR3 is 15 amino acids long. Germline values: CDR1 MNHGY, CDR2 SAAAGT. The CDR3 protein is CASSSPYGTARGYTF. CDR3 nucleotides: TGTGCCAGCAGTTCCCCGTACGGGACAGCTAGAGGCTACACCTTC.

Ten or more counts support this clone. This chain uses TRBV11-3 with TRBJ2-5; maybe TRBD2 (6 bases). This CDR3 has 15 residues. Trimming shortened V by 5 bases and J by 5 bases, and 18 bases separated the two germline ends. In germline, CDR1 is SGHNT, CDR2 YENEEA. The CDR3 DNA is TGTGCCAGCAGCCGTAATAGACGAGGAGGGGAGACCCAGTACTTC. Protein: CASSRNRRGGETQYF.